The next 25 T cell receptor beta chains were all read from a single sample in a study of CD8 T cells in Susac syndrome. Reverse transcription of about 0.5 to 1 ug RNA was performed with random hexamers. TCRdb re-derived calls from the immunoSEQ multiplex PCR reads in MiXCR, one entry per CDR3 protein. The table records 150,000 to 250,000 distinct CDR3 sequences, 90% to 95% of them present only once. The sample consisted of CD4+ T cells from PBMCs. Source of these receptors: a human donor with multiple sclerosis.

This clonotype has just one count. V gene TRBV2 combines with J gene TRBJ1-5; possibly TRBD1 for D (6 bases). CDR1 is SNHLY and CDR2 is FYNNEI in the germline V gene. The V and J ends lost 4 bases and 4 bases respectively, with 11 bases between them. This CDR3 has 14 amino acids. DNA for the CDR3: TGTGCCAGCAGTGGGGAGGGGGGAAATCAGCCCCAGCATTTT. Protein sequence: CASSGEGGNQPQHF.

V gene TRBV6-5 combines with J gene TRBJ2-1; 9 nucleotides align to TRBD2. Per germline, CDR1 MNHEY and CDR2 SVGAGI. V trimming: 3 bases; J trimming: 6 bases; junction bases outside the gene matches: 9. This CDR3 region has 16 residues. As DNA, the CDR3 is TGTGCCAGCAGTTATGTCGGGACTAGCATAGGCAATGAGCAGTTCTTC. Protein sequence: CASSYVGTSIGNEQFF.

The chain uses TRBV29-1 and TRBJ1-1; TRBD1 agrees at 10 bases. CDR1 is SQVTM and CDR2 is ANQGSEA in the germline V gene. This CDR3 spans 13 amino acids. J lost 5 bases, V lost 7 bases, and 7 bases had no gene match. CDR3 coding DNA: TGCAGCGCCCGAGGACAGGGGGTAACTGAAGCTTTCTTT. Amino acids: CSARGQGVTEAFF.

CDR3 protein: CSARDPGQGTDIQYF. The CDR3 DNA follows: TGCAGTGCTAGAGACCCGGGCCAAGGAACGGACATTCAGTACTTC. This rearrangement joins TRBV20-1 to TRBJ2-4; D ambiguous. The V end lost 0 bases, the J end lost 8 bases, and 17 bases lay between the germline ends. Germline CDR1 reads DFQATT; CDR2 reads SNEGSKA (reference sequence). The CDR3 contains 15 residues.

The rearrangement uses TRBV12-3 or TRBV12-4 and TRBJ2-1, with TRBD2 matching over 10 bases. J gave up 0 bases and V 8 bases, and 13 bases lay outside the gene matches. This CDR3 is 18 amino acids long. The CDR3 bases are TGTGCCAGCCTTTCCCGGCTAGCGGGGGCCAGCTCCTACAATGAGCAGTTCTTC. This gives the protein CASLSRLAGASSYNEQFF.

The chain has TRBV29-1 and TRBJ2-3; tentatively, D is TRBD1 (6 bases). V was shortened by 5 bases and J by 8 bases, with 14 bases between the two germline ends. From germline, CDR1 is SQVTM and CDR2 ANQGSEA. There are 12 residues in the CDR3. The CDR3 is CSVQPSGVTQYF. DNA for the CDR3: TGCAGCGTTCAGCCTTCAGGGGTTACGCAGTATTTT.

Comment on this clonotype: A junction boundary mismatches the germline segment, possibly from a read error. The chain carries TRBV3-1 and TRBJ2-5; D is undetermined. The CDR3 consists of 11 residues. The germline V gene has CDR1 LGHDT and CDR2 YNNKEL (reference sequence). The CDR3 reads CASGHQETQYF. The CDR3 DNA reads as TGTGCCAGCGGCCACCAAGAGACCCAGTACTTC.

The chain joins TRBV5-1 to TRBJ1-1, with 7 bases lining up with TRBD1. The length of the CDR3 is 13 residues. In germline, CDR1 is SGHRS, CDR2 YFSETQ. The J segment lost 6 bases and the V segment lost 4 bases, leaving 6 bases of the junction unmatched. The CDR3 protein is CASSDREVAEAFF. The CDR3 nucleotides read TGCGCCAGCAGCGACAGGGAAGTAGCTGAAGCTTTCTTT.

The genes are TRBV27 and TRBJ2-1; tentative D call: TRBD2 (7 bases). The germline CDR1 and CDR2 sequences are MNHEY and SMNVEV (reference sequence). There are 15 residues in the CDR3. The germline V and J ends were trimmed by 4 bases and 7 bases, with 17 bases remaining between them. This CDR3 is CASSSPEGGGNEQFF. In DNA, the CDR3 is TGTGCCAGCAGTTCCCCTGAGGGAGGGGGTAATGAGCAGTTCTTC.

CDR3: CASGFAGPSNEQFF. DNA of the CDR3: TGTGCTAGTGGTTTCGCAGGTCCGAGCAACGAGCAGTTCTTC. The chain couples TRBV12-5 to TRBJ2-1; no reliable D call. CDR3 length: 14 amino acids. Germline assignment: CDR1 LGHNT and CDR2 FRNRAP. V lost 3 bases and J 10 bases, leaving 16 bases between the germline ends. Based on the CDR3 plus reference TRBV12-5 and TRBJ2-1, the full variable domain is DARVTQTPRHKVTEMGQEVTMRCQPILGHNTVFWYRQTMMQGLELLAYFRNRAPLDDSGMPKDRFSAEMPDATLATLKIQPSEPRDSAVYFCASGFAGPSNEQFFGPGTRLTVL.

The chain employs TRBV7-2 and TRBJ2-3; D is possibly TRBD2 (6 bases). Trimming shortened V by 11 bases and J by 7 bases, and 19 bases separated the two germline ends. There are 13 residues in the CDR3. Germline V gene lookup returns CDR1 SGHTA and CDR2 FQGNSA. CDR3 DNA: TGTGCCTCTGGGTTGGCGGGACGGAATACGCAGTATTTT. This sequence encodes CASGLAGRNTQYF.

The chain combines TRBV3-1 with TRBJ2-3, with 7 bases aligning to TRBD2. Germline CDR1 LGHDT, CDR2 YNNKEL (reference sequence). J lost 2 bases, V lost 3 bases, and 2 bases had no gene match. The CDR3 is made up of 14 amino acids. CDR3 in DNA: TGTGCCAGCAGCCAGCTAGCGGTCACAGATACGCAGTATTTT. Encoded protein: CASSQLAVTDTQYF.

This clonotype is a singleton in its sample. The chain combines TRBV30 with TRBJ2-5, with 7 bases that match TRBD2. V dropped 8 bases and J dropped 5; count of bases not matched to a gene: 5. CDR1 is GTSNPN and CDR2 is SVGIG in the germline V gene (reference sequence). CDR3 length equals 11 residues. CDR3 sequence (DNA): TGTGCCCGGGGGGAAGGTGAGACCCAGTACTTC. Its translation: CARGEGETQYF.

V and J are TRBV9 and TRBJ2-7, with D possibly being TRBD1 (6 bases). The V end lost 1 base, the J end lost 6 bases, and 14 bases lay between the germline ends. Germline loops: CDR1 SGDLS, CDR2 YYNGEE. The CDR3 extends over 14 amino acids. Here the CDR3 reads CASSVLGQGSEQYF. The CDR3 coding sequence is TGTGCCAGCAGCGTATTAGGGCAGGGGAGCGAGCAGTACTTC. Variable domain in full (rest from reference TRBV9 and TRBJ2-7): DSGVTQTPKHLITATGQRVTLRCSPRSGDLSVYWYQQSLDQGLQFLIQYYNGEERAKGNILERFSAQQFPDLHSELNLSSLELGDSALYFCASSVLGQGSEQYFGPGTRLTVT.

The CDR3 DNA follows: TGCAGTGCTAGGGAAGGCGTTTTAAACATTCAGTACTTC. This sequence encodes CSAREGVLNIQYF. The chain combines TRBV20-1 with TRBJ2-4, with unresolved D. CDR1 and CDR2 from the germline V gene are DFQATT and SNEGSKA (reference sequence). The ends were cut back, 3 bases at V and 6 bases at J, with 12 bases in the middle. This CDR3 comprises 13 residues.

The chain is built from TRBV24-1 and TRBJ2-3; 7 bases line up with TRBD1. CDR3 size: 14 residues. V lost 3 bases, J lost 4 bases, and 3 bases stayed unmatched. CDR1 and CDR2 from the germline V gene are KGHDR and SFDVKD. CDR3 in DNA: TGTGCCACCAGTGATACAGGGGTTCCAGATACGCAGTATTTT. It specifies CATSDTGVPDTQYF.

The genes are TRBV15 and TRBJ1-2; D is unresolved. This CDR3 has 13 residues. Germline V gene lookup returns CDR1 LNHNV and CDR2 YYDKDF (reference sequence). Trimming pared 5 bases from V and 11 bases from J, leaving 18 bases between. CDR3 protein: CATSPREEGRYTF. In DNA, the CDR3 is TGTGCCACCAGCCCACGAGAGGAGGGCCGGTACACCTTC.

The CDR3 DNA follows: TGCAGTGCTAGATCCGAGGACGGGGGTGGGGATGAGCAGTTCTTC. It yields the protein CSARSEDGGGDEQFF. The J gene is TRBJ2-1, the V gene TRBV20-1, with D tentatively TRBD2 (6 bases). The germline CDR1 and CDR2 sequences are DFQATT and SNEGSKA (reference sequence). This CDR3 contains 15 residues. Trimming took off 2 bases at V and 8 bases at J, with 19 bases between the two ends.

This chain joins TRBV2 and TRBJ2-4; D call uncertain. V lost 6 bases to trimming and J lost 2 bases, with 14 bases between them. CDR1 and CDR2 from the germline V gene are SNHLY and FYNNEI. The CDR3 sequence is 15 residues long. In DNA, the CDR3 is TGTGCCAGCAGCGACAACCGAATATCCAAAAACATTCAGTACTTC. Translating it yields CASSDNRISKNIQYF.

The J gene is TRBJ2-3, the V gene TRBV20-1; 11 bases match TRBD2. J gave up 5 bases and V 6 bases, and 7 bases lay outside the gene matches. The CDR3 covers 14 residues. Germline V CDR1 and CDR2: DFQATT, SNEGSKA (reference sequence). For the CDR3, the DNA is TGCAGTGCACCACTAGCGGGAGCCAGAGATACGCAGTATTTT. Translation: CSAPLAGARDTQYF.

This chain connects TRBV30 to TRBJ2-5; D possibly corresponds to TRBD1 (5 bases). V gave up 2 bases and J gave up 5 bases, with 9 bases separating them. The germline gives CDR1 GTSNPN, CDR2 SVGIG (reference sequence). The CDR3 loop spans 12 amino acids. DNA for the CDR3: TGTGCCTGGAGTCTGGGGCAGGAGACCCAGTACTTC. This codes for CAWSLGQETQYF. The variable domain in full, with the rest retrieved from reference TRBV30 and TRBJ2-5, is SQTIHQWPATLVQPVGSPLSLECTVEGTSNPNLYWYRQAAGRGLQLLFYSVGIGQISSEVPQNLSASRPQDRQFILSSKKLLLSDSGFYLCAWSLGQETQYFGPGTRLLVL.

This chain connects TRBV29-1 to TRBJ2-4, with D unresolved. This CDR3 region has 12 residues. Trimming cost V 7 bases and J 8 bases, with 15 bases left between them. The V gene's germline CDR1 is SQVTM and CDR2 ANQGSEA. CDR3: CSAISSGDIQYF. The CDR3 DNA sequence: TGCAGCGCAATTTCATCTGGAGACATTCAGTACTTC. The full variable domain, completed using reference TRBV29-1 and TRBJ2-4, is SAVISQKPSRDICQRGTSLTIQCQVDSQVTMMFWYRQQPGQSLTLIATANQGSEATYESGFVIDKFPISRPNLTFSTLTVSNMSPEDSSIYLCSAISSGDIQYFGAGTRLSVL.

The rearrangement links TRBV5-6 to TRBJ2-5; D may be TRBD2 (5 bases). Germline-derived CDR1 and CDR2 are SGHDT and YYEEEE. With 0 bases removed from V and 5 bases from J, the gap between germline ends came to 11 bases. CDR3 length: 14 residues. The CDR3 bases are TGTGCCAGCAGCTTGGGGCCAACGGGGGAGACCCAGTACTTC. This sequence encodes CASSLGPTGETQYF.

The gene calls are TRBV30 and TRBJ1-2; D ambiguous. This CDR3 is built from 12 residues. Germline loops: CDR1 GTSNPN, CDR2 SVGIG (reference sequence). V lost 2 bases and J 0 bases, leaving 4 bases between the germline ends. The CDR3 region has the DNA TGTGCCTGGAGTTTCGCTAACTATGGCTACACCTTC. It codes for CAWSFANYGYTF.

J is TRBJ2-1 and V is TRBV9, with 14 positions matching TRBD2. Germline lookup yields CDR1 SGDLS and CDR2 YYNGEE. The CDR3 runs 17 residues. Losses at the gene ends were 0 bases for V and 8 bases for J; bases not matched to a gene: 7. Here the CDR3 reads CASSVGTSGRLRDEQFF. For the CDR3, the DNA is TGTGCCAGCAGCGTAGGGACTAGCGGGAGGTTAAGAGATGAGCAGTTCTTC. Variable domain in full (rest from reference TRBV9 and TRBJ2-1): DSGVTQTPKHLITATGQRVTLRCSPRSGDLSVYWYQQSLDQGLQFLIQYYNGEERAKGNILERFSAQQFPDLHSELNLSSLELGDSALYFCASSVGTSGRLRDEQFFGPGTRLTVL.